The text below deals with one TCR beta chain. Germline assignment: CDR1 WNHNN and CDR2 SYGVQD (reference sequence). Between the trimmed V and J ends, which lost 3 bases and 3 bases, there was a span of 3 bases. This CDR3 comprises 11 residues. The source of the sample is a study of blood T cell repertoires in COVID-19. Measured with immunoSEQ multiplex PCR; TCRdb has only the in-frame clones, and not every one. This sample has approximately 150,000 clones, with 82% found just once. Specimen: PBMCs or T cells enriched from blood (not recorded which). This clonotype was obtained from a man in his sixties who had recovered from COVID-19. The chain combines TRBV10-1 with TRBJ2-7; D remains unclear. CDR3 amino acids: CASSDLYEQYF. Written as DNA, the CDR3 is TGCGCCAGCAGTGACCTCTACGAGCAGTACTTC.